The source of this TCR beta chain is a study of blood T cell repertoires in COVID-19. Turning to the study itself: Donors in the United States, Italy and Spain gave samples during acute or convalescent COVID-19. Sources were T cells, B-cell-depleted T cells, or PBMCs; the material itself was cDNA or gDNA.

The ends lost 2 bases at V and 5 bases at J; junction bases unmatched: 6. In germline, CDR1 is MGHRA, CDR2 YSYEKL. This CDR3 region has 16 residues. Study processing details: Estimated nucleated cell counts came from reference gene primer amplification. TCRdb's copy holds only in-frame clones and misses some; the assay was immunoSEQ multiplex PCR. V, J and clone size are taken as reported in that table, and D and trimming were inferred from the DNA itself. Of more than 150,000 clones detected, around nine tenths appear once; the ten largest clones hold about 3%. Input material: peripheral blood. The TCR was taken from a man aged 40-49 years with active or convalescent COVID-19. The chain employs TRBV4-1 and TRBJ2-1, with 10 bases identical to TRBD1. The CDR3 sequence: CASSQYSGQGNNEQFF. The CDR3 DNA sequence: TGCGCCAGCAGCCAATACTCGGGACAGGGGAACAATGAGCAGTTCTTC.